This note documents a single T cell receptor delta chain sequence. This clone is termed medium-sized (0.01 to 0.1%). Its recognized antigen is unknown. No qualities accompany the bases; no much larger clone lies one base away. The sample carries other DNA sequences with the same CDR3. This sample was included in a study of fetal and pediatric gammadelta thymocytes (dated by TCRdb to 2022 to 2024). Notes on the research overall: The bulk gammadelta thymocyte repertoires combined previously published and newly generated, unpublished data and were used to strengthen a single-cell study of gammadelta thymocyte development. The set of bulk gammadelta thymocyte repertoires included about 10 subjects in total: 3 fetal thymus donors and 7 pediatric thymus donors. Previously published data (refs 27,28) and unpublished data were combined in the bulk gammadelta thymocyte repertoires. Bulk TCR repertoire data were included to raise the number of subjects and reinforce the CDR3 publicity analysis. What the study reported, not specific to this receptor: Fetal gammadelta thymocyte repertoires were previously reported to be enriched for TRDV2, TRGV8 and TRGV9 usage, low N additions and public CDR3s compared with post-natal repertoires.

V gives up 0 bases and J gives up 0 bases, and the segment between their germline ends measures 9 bases. The CDR3 measures 18 amino acids from cysteine to phenylalanine. Of the read, only the CDR3 DNA is kept; its 54 bases are in frame from base 1. CDR1 TSWWSYY and CDR2 QGS were looked up in the germline V gene. Fetal thymuses came from elective pregnancy terminations at about 14 to 22 weeks estimated gestational age, performed for socio-psychological reasons in Singapore. All fetuses were judged structurally normal by ultrasound before termination and by gross morphological examination afterwards. Thymocytes were stained with Zombie NIR viability dye plus antibodies to CD3 (UCHT1), TCRgammadelta (11F2), TCRVgamma9 (IMMU360) and TCRVdelta2 (IMMU389). Bulk TRD and TRG CDR3 repertoires were generated separately from sorted Vgamma9Vdelta2 and nonVgamma9Vdelta2 gammadelta thymocytes of human fetal and pediatric thymuses. As previously described, thymic cell suspensions were prepared from both fetal and post-natal thymuses. NonVgamma9Vdelta2 thymocytes were sorted as CD3+ gammadeltaTCR+ cells lacking the Vgamma9+Vdelta2+ phenotype. Cell sorting was done on a FACS Aria III cell sorter (BD Biosciences).

Sequenced using an Illumina MiSeq. The study's own analysis went as follows. For publicity analysis, the Vgamma9Vdelta2 and nonVgamma9Vdelta2 bulk CDR3 files of each subject were merged into one combined repertoire per subject. Using base R and dplyr, CDR3 publicity was scored on a scale from 0 to 19 by checking each amino acid sequence across 9 single-cell datasets and about eleven bulk repertoires. TCRdb reprocessed the public data with the CATT caller; entries with the same nucleotide sequence were combined afterwards. The V and J calls were not made by the authors but by TCRdb's processing. The sample table lists around 1,400 delta-chain clones, about 9% of them with a count of one. The top ten clones comprise 13% of the sample.

Specimen: non-Vgamma9Vdelta2 gamma-delta T cells from the thymus. The sample's cell subset or site label, decoded: CD3+gammadeltaTCR+ thymocytes not co-expressing Vgamma9 and Vdelta2. This sequence uses TRDV1 and TRDJ3, with TRDD3 as a weak D call on 6 bases. This TCR was sampled from a human fetus. The nucleotides are TGTGCTCTTGGGGAACTGGGGGAGAGCTCCTGGGACACCCGACAGATGTTTTTC. Its translation reads: CALGELGESSWDTRQMFF.